The next 28 T cell receptor beta chains were all read from a single sample in a study of blood T cell repertoires in COVID-19. TCRdb's copy holds only in-frame clones and misses some; the assay was immunoSEQ multiplex PCR. Of around 200,000 clones listed, roughly 85% were seen once; the top ten hold almost 5%. What was sequenced was peripheral blood. The receptors derive from a woman older than 75 with acute or convalescent COVID-19.

J is TRBJ1-1 and V is TRBV30, with D tentatively TRBD1 (5 bases). This CDR3 is built from 15 residues. Trimming shortened V by 2 bases and J by 7 bases, and 20 bases separated the two germline ends. Germline V gene data show CDR1 as GTSNPN and CDR2 as SVGIG (reference sequence). This chain's CDR3 is CAWSYKGVGGLEAFF. CDR3 DNA sequence: TGTGCCTGGAGTTATAAGGGAGTGGGGGGTCTTGAAGCTTTCTTT.

The J gene is TRBJ1-5, the V gene TRBV2; no clear D. The CDR3 has 13 residues. The V and J ends lost 7 bases and 4 bases respectively, with 11 bases between them. The germline V gene encodes CDR1 SNHLY and CDR2 FYNNEI. In DNA, the CDR3 is TGTGCCAGCACTTGGGCAGCAAATCAGCCCCAGCATTTT. It specifies CASTWAANQPQHF. The full variable domain, with the rest looked up from reference TRBV2 and TRBJ1-5, is EPEVTQTPSHQVTQMGQEVILRCVPISNHLYFYWYRQILGQKVEFLVSFYNNEISEKSEIFDDQFSVERPDGSNFTLKIRSTKLEDSAMYFCASTWAANQPQHFGDGTRLSIL.

This sequence joins TRBV5-4 and TRBJ2-1, with D perhaps matching TRBD2 (6 bases). The CDR3 is 16 residues long. V was trimmed by 6 bases and J by 2 bases, leaving 18 bases between them. Germline V gene data show CDR1 as SGHNT and CDR2 as YYREEE (reference sequence). This CDR3 is CASTLGGGQAYNEQFF. The CDR3 region has the DNA TGTGCCAGCACCCTGGGAGGAGGCCAAGCCTACAATGAGCAGTTCTTC.

This rearrangement joins TRBV6-1 to TRBJ1-5; D may be TRBD1 (5 bases). The CDR3 consists of 15 residues. Trimming left V 1 base short and J 3 bases short, with 10 bases between. From germline, CDR1 is MNHNS and CDR2 SASEGT. CDR3 coding DNA: TGTGCCAGCAGTGAAGGCGGGGGTCTCAATCAGCCCCAGCATTTT. It specifies CASSEGGGLNQPQHF.

The rearrangement uses TRBV18 and TRBJ2-2; 9 bases are shared with TRBD1. Germline trimming cut 6 bases from V and 3 bases from J; bases unmatched to any gene: 8. Germline CDR1 KGHSH, CDR2 LQKENI. The CDR3 loop spans 16 amino acids. CDR3 bases: TGTGCCAGCTCGCCGAGGACAGGGGCGGACACCGGGGAGCTGTTTTTT. Translated: CASSPRTGADTGELFF. Looking up the rest from reference TRBV18 and TRBJ2-2 gives the full variable domain: NAGVMQNPRHLVRRRGQEARLRCSPMKGHSHVYWYRQLPEEGLKFMVYLQKENIIDESGMPKERFSAEFPKEGPSILRIQQVVRGDSAAYFCASSPRTGADTGELFFGEGSRLTVL.

The V and J genes are TRBV6-4 and TRBJ2-7, with a tentative D call TRBD1 (5 bases). The CDR3 loop spans 14 amino acids. CDR1 and CDR2 from the germline V gene are MRHNA and SNTAGT. V was cut by 10 bases and J by 1 base, with 17 bases left in between. Here the CDR3 reads CATSSDISSYEQYF. In DNA, the CDR3 is TGTGCCACCTCCTCGGACATATCATCCTACGAGCAGTACTTC.

CDR3 region: CASRLAGGVETQYF. The CDR3 region has the DNA TGTGCCAGCAGGTTAGCGGGAGGGGTAGAGACCCAGTACTTC. The rearrangement links TRBV6-6 to TRBJ2-5, with TRBD2 matching 11 bases. This CDR3 has 14 residues. J was trimmed by 4 bases and V by 6 bases; bases with no gene match: 4. CDR1 is MNHNY, CDR2 SVGAGI, per germline (reference sequence).

This rearrangement joins TRBV4-3 to TRBJ2-7; D gene unclear. Trimming removed 8 bases from V and 2 bases from J, with 16 bases in between. Germline V gene lookup returns CDR1 LGHNA and CDR2 YSLEER. The CDR3 spans 14 residues. The CDR3 region has the DNA TGCGCCAGCGCCCTTGGGCCTGGGCCCTACGAGCAGTACTTC. Protein product: CASALGPGPYEQYF.

This sequence joins TRBV18 and TRBJ2-2; 9 bases map to TRBD1. V shed 3 bases and J 7 bases; nucleotides not matched to a gene: 6. The CDR3 has 15 amino acids. In germline, CDR1 is KGHSH, CDR2 LQKENI. CDR3: CASSPSRDRVGELFF. DNA of the CDR3: TGTGCCAGCTCACCGTCCCGGGACAGGGTCGGGGAGCTGTTTTTT.

This chain uses TRBV7-8 with TRBJ2-4, with 11 bases identical to TRBD1. Germline V gene sequence: CDR1 SGHVS, CDR2 FQNEAQ. Trimming at V came to 1 base and at J to 3 bases, leaving 8 bases not matched to a gene. CDR3 length: 18 residues. Written as DNA, the CDR3 is TGTGCCAGCAGCTTAGTAGGACAGGGGGCTGTAGTCAAAAACATTCAGTACTTC. Protein: CASSLVGQGAVVKNIQYF.

The rearrangement links TRBV5-1 to TRBJ2-7; 7 bases agree with TRBD2. Germline values: CDR1 SGHRS, CDR2 YFSETQ. The CDR3 length is 18 residues. V gave up 1 base and J gave up 0 bases; unmatched junction bases: 13. The CDR3 here is CASSLWSAGRDYSYEQYF. DNA of the CDR3: TGCGCCAGCAGCTTGTGGTCAGCCGGCAGGGACTACTCCTACGAGCAGTACTTC.

This clone was seen more than once but under ten times. V gene TRBV7-2 combines with J gene TRBJ1-3; perhaps TRBD1 as D (6 bases). In germline, CDR1 is SGHTA, CDR2 FQGNSA. CDR3 size: 15 residues. V was cut by 1 base and J by 3 bases, with 10 bases left in between. CDR3 nucleotide sequence: TGTGCCAGCAGCTTAGAGAGGGGGAGTGGAAACACCATATATTTT. Residues: CASSLERGSGNTIYF.

The rearrangement links TRBV11-2 to TRBJ1-6; possible D gene TRBD1, 5 bases. The V gene's germline CDR1 is SGHAT and CDR2 FQNNGV. V was trimmed by 6 bases and J by 5 bases, leaving 20 bases between them. The CDR3 contains 17 residues. CDR3 sequence reads: CASRGLVGGSNNSPLHF. The CDR3 DNA reads TGTGCCAGCAGGGGGCTGGTGGGGGGATCTAATAATTCACCCCTCCACTTT.

V and J are TRBV7-2 and TRBJ2-7; 11 bases agree with TRBD2. The CDR3 is 16 amino acids. Unmatched junction bases numbered 4, after V lost 1 base and J lost 2 bases. Germline-derived CDR1 and CDR2 are SGHTA and FQGNSA. For the CDR3, the DNA is TGTGCCAGCAGCTTAGTAGGGACTAGCGGAGCCTACGAGCAGTACTTC. Its translation is CASSLVGTSGAYEQYF.

The CDR3 spells CASSSPGPRLGEQFF. The CDR3 DNA sequence: TGTGCCAGCAGTTCTCCAGGCCCCAGACTAGGTGAGCAGTTCTTC. The chain couples TRBV28 to TRBJ2-1, with D perhaps matching TRBD2 (6 bases). Germline V gives CDR1 MDHEN, CDR2 SYDVKM. The CDR3 is 15 amino acids. Trimming cost V 4 bases and J 9 bases, with 19 bases left between them.

The CDR3 reads CASSPRTYLNTGELFF. CDR3 in DNA: TGTGCCAGCAGCCCTAGGACATACTTGAACACCGGGGAGCTGTTTTTT. V is TRBV9 and J is TRBJ2-2, with D perhaps matching TRBD1 (5 bases). Germline CDR1 is SGDLS and CDR2 is YYNGEE. With 4 bases removed from V and 1 base from J, the gap between germline ends came to 14 bases. This CDR3 is 16 amino acids long.

As DNA, the CDR3 is TGCGCCAGCAGAGTCGGGGTAGACGAAAAACTGTTTTTT. Its translation is CASRVGVDEKLFF. The V and J genes are TRBV5-1 and TRBJ1-4; D remains ambiguous. Germline CDR1 reads SGHRS; CDR2 reads YFSETQ. The CDR3 contains 13 residues. With 5 bases removed from V and 8 bases from J, the gap between germline ends came to 13 bases. Together with reference TRBV5-1 and TRBJ1-4, the CDR3 gives the full variable domain: KAGVTQTPRYLIKTRGQQVTLSCSPISGHRSVSWYQQTPGQGLQFLFEYFSETQRNKGNFPGRFSGRQFSNSRSEMNVSTLELGDSALYLCASRVGVDEKLFFGSGTQLSVL.

Here the CDR3 reads CASSSGYYGYTF. The CDR3 DNA reads as TGTGCCAGCAGTTCAGGGTACTATGGCTACACCTTC. The V gene is TRBV12-3 or TRBV12-4, the J gene TRBJ1-2, with TRBD1 as a possible D gene (5 bases). The V end was cut by 4 bases, the J end by 3 bases, with 6 bases between. This CDR3 comprises 12 residues.

The chain uses TRBV28 and TRBJ1-1, with D maybe TRBD1 (6 bases). This CDR3 contains 13 residues. Deletions cut 3 bases from V and 6 bases from J, with 11 bases between. Looked up from germline, CDR1 is MDHEN and CDR2 is SYDVKM. For the CDR3, the DNA is TGTGCCAGCAGTTTCGGACAGCTACCTGAAGCTTTCTTT. It is translated as CASSFGQLPEAFF.

The V and J genes are TRBV6-1 and TRBJ2-7; 8 nucleotides align to TRBD2. This CDR3 is 15 amino acids long. Per germline, CDR1 MNHNS and CDR2 SASEGT. V lost 3 bases, J lost 4 bases, and 8 bases stayed unmatched. The CDR3: CASSEPGLVLYEQYF. In DNA form, the CDR3 reads TGTGCCAGCAGTGAGCCGGGACTAGTTCTTTACGAGCAGTACTTC.

This rearrangement joins TRBV24-1 to TRBJ2-3; 7 nucleotides align to TRBD1. The germline V gene has CDR1 KGHDR and CDR2 SFDVKD. The CDR3 runs 15 residues. J gave up 5 bases and V 3 bases, and 7 bases lay outside the gene matches. The CDR3 protein is CATSDLKTGRDTQYF. CDR3 coding DNA: TGTGCCACCAGTGATCTAAAGACAGGGAGAGATACGCAGTATTTT.

This chain links TRBV5-1 with TRBJ2-2; D is uncertain. Trimming cost V 7 bases and J 2 bases, with 15 bases left between them. The CDR3 totals 15 residues. From germline, CDR1 is SGHRS and CDR2 YFSETQ. The CDR3 protein is CASQATPLNTGELFF. The CDR3, as DNA: TGCGCCAGCCAAGCTACCCCACTTAACACCGGGGAGCTGTTTTTT.

The gene calls are TRBV20-1 and TRBJ1-4; D might be TRBD1 (5 bases). CDR1 DFQATT and CDR2 SNEGSKA come from the germline V gene (reference sequence). V dropped 3 bases and J dropped 3 bases, with 17 bases sitting between them. This CDR3 has 16 residues. The CDR3 nucleotides read TGCAGTGCTAGTGGTAGGGGTTTTCGACCTAATGAAAAACTGTTTTTT. Translation gives CSASGRGFRPNEKLFF.

The rearrangement joins TRBV2 to TRBJ2-2; 14 bases map to TRBD2. With 10 bases clipped from V and 7 bases from J, the junction kept 5 bases outside the gene matches. Germline CDR1 is SNHLY and CDR2 is FYNNEI. The CDR3 is 14 amino acids. The CDR3 DNA reads TGTGCCACCAGACTAGCGGGAGGGAACGGGGAGCTGTTTTTT. Its translation: CATRLAGGNGELFF.

The V gene is TRBV5-1, the J gene TRBJ2-5; 11 bases line up with TRBD1. The CDR3 sequence is 14 residues long. Trimming at V came to 4 bases and at J to 2 bases, leaving 1 base not matched to a gene. Germline values: CDR1 SGHRS, CDR2 YFSETQ. Here the CDR3 reads CASSRDRGQETQYF. CDR3 DNA sequence: TGCGCCAGCAGCCGGGACAGGGGGCAAGAGACCCAGTACTTC.

The chain couples TRBV5-4 to TRBJ1-5, with TRBD1 as a possible D gene (6 bases). V lost 3 bases and J 1 base, leaving 14 bases between the germline ends. Per the germline V gene, CDR1 is SGHNT and CDR2 is YYREEE (reference sequence). CDR3 length equals 16 residues. The DNA of the CDR3 is TGTGCCAGCAGCTCCTACCTAGGACAGAGCAATCAGCCCCAGCATTTT. This gives the protein CASSSYLGQSNQPQHF.

The chain employs TRBV12-3 or TRBV12-4 and TRBJ2-5; D is unresolved. Trimming stripped 7 bases from V and 0 bases from J, with 6 bases between. CDR3 length: 12 amino acids. CDR3 in DNA: TGTGCCAGCATGCAGGACCAAGAGACCCAGTACTTC. Residues: CASMQDQETQYF.

CDR3 in amino acids: CASSYPRGQGQSPLHF. For the CDR3, the DNA is TGTGCCAGCAGTTATCCCCGCGGACAGGGACAATCACCCCTCCACTTT. The chain has TRBV6-2 or TRBV6-3 and TRBJ1-6; the match to TRBD1 covers 8 bases. J was trimmed by 10 bases and V by 3 bases; bases with no gene match: 11. Looked up from germline, CDR1 is MNHEY and CDR2 is SVGEGT. This CDR3 has 16 residues.